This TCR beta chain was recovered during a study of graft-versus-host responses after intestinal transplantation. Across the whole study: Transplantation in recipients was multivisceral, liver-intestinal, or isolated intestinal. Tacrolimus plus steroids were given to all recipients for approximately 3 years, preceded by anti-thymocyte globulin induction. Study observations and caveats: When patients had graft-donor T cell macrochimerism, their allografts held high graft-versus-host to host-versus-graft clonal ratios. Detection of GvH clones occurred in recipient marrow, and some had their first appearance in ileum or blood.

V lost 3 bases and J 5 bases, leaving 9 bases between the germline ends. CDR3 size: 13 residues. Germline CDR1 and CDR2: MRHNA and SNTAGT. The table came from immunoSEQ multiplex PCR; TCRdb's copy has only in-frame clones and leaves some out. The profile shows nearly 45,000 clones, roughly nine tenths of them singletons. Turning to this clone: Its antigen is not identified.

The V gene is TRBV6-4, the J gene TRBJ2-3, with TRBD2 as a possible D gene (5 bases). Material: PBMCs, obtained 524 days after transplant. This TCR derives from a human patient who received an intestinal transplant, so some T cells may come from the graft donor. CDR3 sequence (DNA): TGTGCCAGCAGTGAAGACCGGGGAGATACGCAGTATTTT. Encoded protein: CASSEDRGDTQYF.